A selection of T cell receptor beta chains follows, all from one sample in a study of cytomegalovirus exposure and HLA in healthy donors. Method: immunoSEQ multiplex PCR; TCRdb's copy keeps in-frame clones and lacks some. This table holds 160,000 or so clones, about 80% found once. Material for sequencing was PBMCs. Receptor source: a man aged 18 to 29 in good health and CMV-seropositive. The CDR3 runs from the conserved cysteine through the conserved F or W. A D gene is named only where the DNA matches it firmly. Where a row states a size, it is once, few, many or the class of an expanded clone; other rows omit it.

CDR3aa | CDR3nt | j_gene | v_gene | d_gene | abundance
CSPLWEGTIYF | TGCAGCCCCCTTTGGGAGGGCACCATATATTTT | TRBJ1-3 | TRBV20-1 | NA | NA
CASSPRQTDSNQPQHF | TGTGCCAGCTCACCACGACAGACAGATAGCAATCAGCCCCAGCATTTT | TRBJ1-5 | TRBV18 | NA | NA
CASRLQTYSNQPQHF | TGTGCCAGCAGGCTACAGACCTATAGCAATCAGCCCCAGCATTTT | TRBJ1-5 | TRBV27 | NA | NA
CAISALQESTGELFF | TGTGCCATCAGTGCGTTACAGGAGTCCACCGGGGAGCTGTTTTTT | TRBJ2-2 | TRBV10-3 | NA | NA
CASSPRPGTESTGELFF | TGCGCCAGCAGCCCTAGACCCGGGACAGAGAGCACCGGGGAGCTGTTTTTT | TRBJ2-2 | TRBV4-1 | TRBD1 | NA
CASSYSTGSDTQYF | TGTGCCAGCAGTTACTCGACAGGGAGCGATACGCAGTATTTT | TRBJ2-3 | TRBV6-5 | TRBD1 | NA
CASSPSGGGEETQYF | TGTGCCAGCTCACCGTCAGGTGGGGGGGAAGAGACCCAGTACTTC | TRBJ2-5 | TRBV18 | TRBD2 | NA
CASSLWRDSYNEQFF | TGTGCCAGCAGCTTATGGCGGGACAGCTACAATGAGCAGTTCTTC | TRBJ2-1 | TRBV7-2 | NA | NA
CASSFGDLAGGVSGEQYF | TGTGCCAGCAGTTTCGGGGACCTAGCGGGAGGTGTGTCGGGCGAGCAGTACTTC | TRBJ2-7 | TRBV28 | TRBD2 | NA
CASSQTTDSYEQYF | TGTGCCAGCAGCCAGACGACAGACTCCTACGAGCAGTACTTC | TRBJ2-7 | TRBV6-5 | NA | NA
CASTSWRVPGELFF | TGTGCCAGCACCTCCTGGAGGGTCCCCGGGGAGCTGTTTTTT | TRBJ2-2 | TRBV7-9 | NA | NA
CASRSSTSSYNEQFF | TGTGCCAGTAGGAGTTCCACGAGCTCCTACAATGAGCAGTTCTTC | TRBJ2-1 | TRBV7-8 | NA | once
CASSEELGRGYEQYF | TGTGCCAGCAGTGAGGAGCTGGGGAGGGGCTACGAGCAGTACTTC | TRBJ2-7 | TRBV2 | TRBD2 | NA
CTSSRSRTGGPQETQYF | TGCACCAGCAGCCGGTCGAGGACCGGGGGGCCTCAAGAGACCCAGTACTTC | TRBJ2-5 | TRBV1 | NA | NA
CASSAGLAGSLDEQYF | TGTGCCAGCAGCGCCGGACTAGCCGGGAGTCTCGACGAGCAGTACTTC | TRBJ2-7 | TRBV5-4 | TRBD2 | NA
CASSSFRLAGNNEQFF | TGTGCCAGCAGCTCGTTCCGACTAGCGGGGAACAATGAGCAGTTCTTC | TRBJ2-1 | TRBV7-8 | TRBD2 | once
CASSFEGNTEAFF | TGTGCCAGCAGCTTTGAGGGAAACACTGAAGCTTTCTTT | TRBJ1-1 | TRBV7-6 | NA | NA
CASSENIGTLGETQYF | TGCGCCAGCAGCGAAAACATTGGGACACTAGGGGAGACCCAGTACTTC | TRBJ2-5 | TRBV5-1 | NA | NA
CASRGSGNLPGNTIYF | TGTGCCAGTCGAGGGTCTGGGAATTTGCCTGGAAACACCATATATTTT | TRBJ1-3 | TRBV18 | NA | NA
CASSVAPAGGQNEQFF | TGTGCCAGCAGCGTAGCTCCAGCGGGAGGGCAGAATGAGCAGTTCTTC | TRBJ2-1 | TRBV9 | TRBD2 | NA
CASSDGQGSYNEQFF | TGTGCCAGCAGCGATGGACAGGGCTCCTACAATGAGCAGTTCTTC | TRBJ2-1 | TRBV11-3 | TRBD1 | NA
CASTSNGEVTYEQYF | TGTGCCAGCACTTCCAACGGGGAAGTCACCTACGAGCAGTACTTC | TRBJ2-7 | TRBV6-5 | NA | few
CASSAGTGPLFYEQYF | TGTGCCAGCAGCGCCGGGACAGGGCCTCTCTTCTACGAGCAGTACTTC | TRBJ2-7 | TRBV25-1 | TRBD1 | NA
CASSQYLAGGETQYF | TGCGCCAGCAGCCAGTATCTAGCGGGAGGAGAGACCCAGTACTTC | TRBJ2-5 | TRBV5-1 | TRBD2 | NA
CASSWQPGNEEKLFF | TGTGCCAGCAGTTGGCAGCCAGGGAATGAGGAAAAACTGTTTTTT | TRBJ1-4 | TRBV28 | NA | NA
CASSVAPGGYGYTF | TGTGCCAGCAGCGTAGCTCCGGGTGGCTATGGCTACACCTTC | TRBJ1-2 | TRBV9 | NA | NA
CASSQDTAGNTIYF | TGTGCCAGCTCACAGGACACGGCCGGAAACACCATATATTTT | TRBJ1-3 | TRBV18 | NA | NA
CASSLYSLVTEAFF | TGTGCCAGCAGCTTATATAGCCTTGTCACTGAAGCTTTCTTT | TRBJ1-1 | TRBV11-2 | NA | NA
CASSEEGQGVGTQYF | TGCGCCAGCAGCGAAGAGGGACAGGGGGTTGGGACCCAGTACTTC | TRBJ2-5 | TRBV4-1 | TRBD1 | NA
CASSEVGGGEAFF | TGTGCCAGCAGTGAAGTCGGTGGGGGGGAAGCTTTCTTT | TRBJ1-1 | TRBV6-1 | NA | NA